Listed below are T cell receptor beta chains from one sample, sequenced in a study of T cells in localized non-small cell lung cancer. TCRdb keeps only in-frame clones here, not all; method: immunoSEQ multiplex PCR. The sample holds some 130,000 clones; around 92% are singletons and the top ten take around 1.7%. Sequenced material: peripheral blood, taken before any cancer treatment. The receptor source for this set is a female donor of 60 years or more with stage I lung adenocarcinoma. The CDR3 runs from the conserved cysteine through the conserved F or W. D genes are given only for firm matches. Part of the rows lack a size; the others show once, few, many or a class for expanded clones.

abundance: few
v_gene: TRBV7-3
j_gene: TRBJ2-1
d_gene: .
CDR3aa: CASSSRDANEQFF
CDR3nt: TGTGCCAGCAGCTCACGAGACGCGAATGAGCAGTTCTTC

abundance: .
v_gene: TRBV10-1
j_gene: TRBJ2-5
d_gene: .
CDR3aa: CASSDGWEETETQYF
CDR3nt: TGCGCCAGCAGTGACGGTTGGGAAGAGACGGAGACCCAGTACTTC

abundance: .
v_gene: TRBV7-8
j_gene: TRBJ2-5
d_gene: TRBD2
CDR3aa: CASSLESSGSGETQYF
CDR3nt: TGTGCCAGCAGCTTAGAATCCAGCGGGAGCGGGGAGACCCAGTACTTC

abundance: once
v_gene: TRBV9
j_gene: TRBJ2-7
d_gene: TRBD2
CDR3aa: CASSEGLADSYEQYF
CDR3nt: TGTGCCAGCAGCGAAGGACTAGCGGACTCCTACGAGCAGTACTTC

abundance: .
v_gene: TRBV7-8
j_gene: TRBJ2-3
d_gene: .
CDR3aa: CASSLAPALTDTQYF
CDR3nt: TGTGCCAGCAGCTTAGCTCCGGCGCTCACAGATACGCAGTATTTT

abundance: .
v_gene: TRBV5-1
j_gene: TRBJ1-1
d_gene: TRBD1
CDR3aa: CASSLPRGDTEAFF
CDR3nt: TGCGCCAGCAGCTTGCCCAGGGGGGACACTGAAGCTTTCTTT

abundance: .
v_gene: TRBV9
j_gene: TRBJ2-3
d_gene: TRBD2
CDR3aa: CASSVGTSLGDTQYF
CDR3nt: TGTGCCAGCAGCGTAGGGACTAGTTTAGGTGATACGCAGTATTTT

abundance: .
v_gene: TRBV7-9
j_gene: TRBJ2-3
d_gene: TRBD2
CDR3aa: CASSLGAGADTQYF
CDR3nt: TGTGCCAGCAGCTTAGGGGCGGGGGCAGATACGCAGTATTTT

abundance: .
v_gene: TRBV18
j_gene: TRBJ1-2
d_gene: .
CDR3aa: CASSNGQGRTNYGYTF
CDR3nt: TGTGCCAGCTCGAATGGGCAGGGGCGAACTAACTATGGCTACACCTTC

abundance: few
v_gene: TRBV5-4
j_gene: TRBJ1-1
d_gene: .
CDR3aa: CASSVLGGGNTEAFF
CDR3nt: TGTGCCAGCAGCGTCCTAGGAGGGGGGAACACTGAAGCTTTCTTT

abundance: once
v_gene: TRBV6-5
j_gene: TRBJ2-7
d_gene: .
CDR3aa: CASSGGTANYEQYF
CDR3nt: TGTGCCAGCAGCGGAGGGACAGCCAACTACGAGCAGTACTTC

abundance: .
v_gene: TRBV5-1
j_gene: TRBJ2-4
d_gene: .
CDR3aa: CASSRTQGAGIQYF
CDR3nt: TGCGCCAGCAGCCGGACGCAGGGTGCCGGCATTCAGTACTTC

abundance: .
v_gene: TRBV2
j_gene: TRBJ1-1
d_gene: .
CDR3aa: CASSGPMNTEAFF
CDR3nt: TGTGCCAGCAGTGGACCAATGAACACTGAAGCTTTCTTT

abundance: .
v_gene: TRBV10-1
j_gene: TRBJ2-3
d_gene: TRBD1
CDR3aa: CASSDRGADTQYF
CDR3nt: TGCGCCAGCAGCGACAGGGGCGCAGATACGCAGTATTTT

abundance: .
v_gene: TRBV15
j_gene: TRBJ1-5
d_gene: .
CDR3aa: CATWDGNSNQPQHF
CDR3nt: TGTGCCACATGGGACGGGAATAGCAATCAGCCCCAGCATTTT

abundance: .
v_gene: TRBV9
j_gene: TRBJ2-3
d_gene: .
CDR3aa: CASSAYTDTQYF
CDR3nt: TGTGCCAGCAGCGCCTACACAGATACGCAGTATTTT

abundance: .
v_gene: TRBV29-1
j_gene: TRBJ2-3
d_gene: TRBD1
CDR3aa: CSGDRGPTDTQYF
CDR3nt: TGCAGCGGTGACAGGGGCCCCACAGATACGCAGTATTTT

abundance: .
v_gene: TRBV5-4
j_gene: TRBJ1-1
d_gene: .
CDR3aa: CASIPGGNTEAFF
CDR3nt: TGTGCCAGCATCCCGGGGGGGAACACTGAAGCTTTCTTT

abundance: once
v_gene: TRBV6-1
j_gene: TRBJ2-2
d_gene: TRBD2
CDR3aa: CASSQVGLAVNTGELFF
CDR3nt: TGTGCCAGCAGTCAAGTGGGACTAGCGGTGAACACCGGGGAGCTGTTTTTT

abundance: many
v_gene: TRBV10-3
j_gene: TRBJ1-5
d_gene: .
CDR3aa: CAISESQNSNQPQHF
CDR3nt: TGTGCCATCAGTGAGTCACAGAATAGCAATCAGCCCCAGCATTTT

abundance: .
v_gene: TRBV9
j_gene: TRBJ2-3
d_gene: TRBD2
CDR3aa: CASSVVAGRTDTQYF
CDR3nt: TGTGCCAGCAGCGTAGTAGCGGGGCGCACAGATACGCAGTATTTT

abundance: .
v_gene: TRBV6-6
j_gene: TRBJ2-3
d_gene: TRBD2
CDR3aa: CASMLAGALDTQYF
CDR3nt: TGTGCCAGCATGCTAGCGGGAGCCCTAGATACGCAGTATTTT

abundance: .
v_gene: TRBV6-1
j_gene: TRBJ1-3
d_gene: .
CDR3aa: CASSASGVSGNTIYF
CDR3nt: TGTGCCAGCAGTGCTAGTGGGGTCTCTGGAAACACCATATATTTT

abundance: .
v_gene: TRBV29-1
j_gene: TRBJ1-3
d_gene: .
CDR3aa: CSVLSGSRAGNTIYF
CDR3nt: TGCAGCGTTCTTTCGGGGAGTAGGGCTGGAAACACCATATATTTT

abundance: .
v_gene: TRBV30
j_gene: TRBJ1-5
d_gene: .
CDR3aa: CAWNQGGSNQPQHF
CDR3nt: TGTGCCTGGAACCAAGGGGGGAGCAATCAGCCCCAGCATTTT

abundance: .
v_gene: TRBV11-2
j_gene: TRBJ2-7
d_gene: TRBD2
CDR3aa: CASSRGGSVNEQYF
CDR3nt: TGTGCCAGCAGCCGGGGGGGTTCCGTGAACGAGCAGTACTTC

abundance: once
v_gene: TRBV9
j_gene: TRBJ2-2
d_gene: TRBD2
CDR3aa: CASSVLGGRDTGELFF
CDR3nt: TGTGCCAGCAGCGTACTTGGCGGGAGGGACACCGGGGAGCTGTTTTTT

abundance: .
v_gene: TRBV20-1
j_gene: TRBJ2-2
d_gene: .
CDR3aa: CSARVGGELFF
CDR3nt: TGCAGTGCTAGAGTGGGCGGGGAGCTGTTTTTT

abundance: few
v_gene: TRBV16
j_gene: TRBJ1-1
d_gene: .
CDR3aa: CASSQSTVTEAFF
CDR3nt: TGTGCCAGCAGCCAATCAACGGTTACTGAAGCTTTCTTT

abundance: .
v_gene: TRBV2
j_gene: TRBJ1-5
d_gene: .
CDR3aa: CASSGFGQPQHF
CDR3nt: TGTGCCAGCAGTGGTTTTGGTCAGCCCCAGCATTTT

abundance: .
v_gene: TRBV19
j_gene: TRBJ2-7
d_gene: .
CDR3aa: CASSIGYPYEQYF
CDR3nt: TGTGCCAGTAGTATAGGGTATCCCTACGAGCAGTACTTC

abundance: .
v_gene: TRBV6-1
j_gene: TRBJ1-4
d_gene: .
CDR3aa: CASSPRPPGEKLFF
CDR3nt: TGTGCCAGCAGTCCAAGACCCCCAGGTGAAAAACTGTTTTTT

abundance: .
v_gene: TRBV30
j_gene: TRBJ1-6
d_gene: .
CDR3aa: CAWNGTPLNSPLHF
CDR3nt: TGTGCCTGGAACGGGACCCCGCTGAATTCACCCCTCCACTTT

abundance: .
v_gene: TRBV27
j_gene: TRBJ1-1
d_gene: .
CDR3aa: CASSLRQATMNTEAFF
CDR3nt: TGTGCCAGCAGTTTGAGACAGGCTACTATGAACACTGAAGCTTTCTTT

abundance: .
v_gene: TRBV11-2
j_gene: TRBJ2-7
d_gene: .
CDR3aa: CASTFVGTRDYEQYF
CDR3nt: TGTGCCAGCACCTTTGTCGGTACAAGAGACTACGAGCAGTACTTC

abundance: .
v_gene: TRBV19
j_gene: TRBJ2-7
d_gene: TRBD2
CDR3aa: CASSPRGTSGIYYEQYF
CDR3nt: TGTGCCAGTAGTCCTCGAGGGACTAGCGGGATTTACTACGAGCAGTACTTC

abundance: .
v_gene: TRBV7-9
j_gene: TRBJ2-7
d_gene: TRBD1
CDR3aa: CASSLGGTGGVFEQYF
CDR3nt: TGTGCCAGCAGCTTAGGCGGGACAGGGGGCGTTTTCGAGCAGTACTTC

abundance: .
v_gene: TRBV6-6
j_gene: TRBJ2-1
d_gene: .
CDR3aa: CATLKTSFYNEQFF
CDR3nt: TGTGCCACCCTTAAGACAAGCTTCTACAATGAGCAGTTCTTC

abundance: .
v_gene: TRBV5-4
j_gene: TRBJ2-1
d_gene: .
CDR3aa: CASSPEWGVYNEQFF
CDR3nt: TGTGCCAGCAGCCCGGAGTGGGGGGTTTACAATGAGCAGTTCTTC

abundance: once
v_gene: TRBV18
j_gene: TRBJ2-5
d_gene: .
CDR3aa: CASSPLDSGTQYF
CDR3nt: TGTGCCAGCTCACCCTTGGATTCGGGGACCCAGTACTTC

abundance: .
v_gene: TRBV10-3
j_gene: TRBJ2-3
d_gene: TRBD1
CDR3aa: CAISDPGQATDTQYF
CDR3nt: TGTGCCATCAGTGACCCGGGACAGGCGACAGATACGCAGTATTTT

abundance: .
v_gene: TRBV27
j_gene: TRBJ2-7
d_gene: TRBD1
CDR3aa: CASRTTGDHEQYF
CDR3nt: TGTGCCAGCAGGACGACAGGGGACCACGAGCAGTACTTC

abundance: .
v_gene: TRBV28
j_gene: TRBJ1-5
d_gene: .
CDR3aa: CASSFAEPNQPQHF
CDR3nt: TGTGCCAGCAGTTTTGCGGAACCCAATCAGCCCCAGCATTTT

abundance: .
v_gene: TRBV6-5
j_gene: TRBJ1-5
d_gene: .
CDR3aa: CASRRGGNQPQHF
CDR3nt: TGTGCCAGCAGGAGAGGTGGCAATCAGCCCCAGCATTTT

abundance: .
v_gene: TRBV28
j_gene: TRBJ2-7
d_gene: .
CDR3aa: CASSLGGSYEQYF
CDR3nt: TGTGCCAGCAGTTTAGGCGGTTCCTACGAGCAGTACTTC

abundance: .
v_gene: TRBV11-2
j_gene: TRBJ2-3
d_gene: .
CDR3aa: CASSPAGTQYF
CDR3nt: TGTGCCAGCAGCCCGGCCGGTACGCAGTATTTT